The clone carrying this T cell receptor beta chain was seen ten or more times. The target antigen is unknown. TCRdb reprocessed the 5' RACE reads with MiXCR, giving one entry per CDR3 protein. This table has about 250,000 distinct CDR3 sequences, approximately 8.3% appearing once. The sample belongs to a study of identical twins. Findings of the study overall: In cord blood, abundant beta clonotypes had fewer insertions; memory showed no trend.

The sample was also linked to a second study, of yellow fever vaccine responses in identical twins.

This clonotype was sampled from a woman aged 18 to 35 in good health. Sequenced: CD8+ T cells sorted from blood.

The CDR3 region has the DNA TGTGCCAGCAGCGCGCGGCGGTCGGACAACTACGAGCAGTACTTC. This encodes CASSARRSDNYEQYF. The rearrangement links TRBV7-9 to TRBJ2-7; a weak D match, TRBD1 (5 bases). The CDR3 length is 15 residues. Per the germline V gene, CDR1 is SEHNR and CDR2 is FQNEAQ (reference sequence). The V gene lost 5 bases and the J gene lost 3 bases, with 17 bases spanning the gap.